The sequence of this TCR beta chain was determined in a study of cytomegalovirus exposure and HLA in healthy donors. Study-level findings and limits: Sequencing depth roughly uniform across donors was assumed in presence/absence analyses.

CDR3 length: 13 amino acids. V was shortened by 0 bases and J by 7 bases, with 9 bases between the two germline ends. Germline CDR1 and CDR2: MNHEY and SMNVEV (reference sequence). The PCR contained 60 Vbeta and 13 Jbeta primers. Some clones are missing from TCRdb's copy, which holds only in-frame ones; the method was immunoSEQ multiplex PCR. The data hold under 200,000 clones, with more than 60% observed a single time. About this clone: Its antigen is as yet unknown.

What was sequenced was PBMCs. The receptor was isolated from a woman aged 40 to 50 in good health and CMV-seropositive. The chain employs TRBV27 and TRBJ1-2; the D is unclear. CDR3 loop: CASSLSAGSGYTF. In DNA, the CDR3 is TGTGCCAGCAGTTTATCGGCCGGGAGTGGCTACACCTTC.